The 9 T cell receptor beta chains below come from one sample, sequenced in a study of identifying expanded T cells in peripheral blood. The method was immunoSEQ multiplex PCR; TCRdb's version includes in-frame clones alone and lacks a portion of them. Among more than 70,000 clones listed, about 90% were seen once. The sequencing sample was made of blood. The receptors derive from a person aged 18 to 75 in good health.

This clone came up once. This chain links TRBV2 with TRBJ2-5; TRBD1 is a possible D gene (6 bases). CDR1 is SNHLY and CDR2 is FYNNEI in the germline V gene. The CDR3 is 13 residues long. V lost 5 bases, J lost 11 bases, and 18 bases lay in between. CDR3 DNA sequence: TGTGCCAGCAGTTTTGGACAGCCCGGGGTTCAGTACTTC. Translation: CASSFGQPGVQYF.

This clone has just a few counts. This chain links TRBV6-4 with TRBJ2-1; the D call may be TRBD1 or TRBD2 (6 bases each). The germline V and J ends were trimmed by 4 bases and 5 bases, with 15 bases remaining between them. This CDR3 contains 15 residues. The germline V gene has CDR1 MRHNA and CDR2 SNTAGT. The CDR3 region has the DNA TGTGCCAGCAGTGTCGAGGGGGGTCACAACAATGAGCAGTTCTTC. This encodes CASSVEGGHNNEQFF.

The chain has TRBV14 and TRBJ2-1; D gene uncertain. Germline CDR1 is SGHDN and CDR2 is FVKESK. V lost 3 bases, J lost 6 bases, and 3 bases lay in between. The CDR3 is 11 amino acids. As DNA, the CDR3 is TGTGCCAGCAGCCATAGCAATGAGCAGTTCTTC. Its translation is CASSHSNEQFF. Looking up the rest from reference TRBV14 and TRBJ2-1 gives the full variable domain: EAGVTQFPSHSVIEKGQTVTLRCDPISGHDNLYWYRRVMGKEIKFLLHFVKESKQDESGMPNNRFLAERTGGTYSTLKVQPAELEDSGVYFCASSHSNEQFFGPGTRLTVL.

This rearrangement joins TRBV11-2 to TRBJ2-7; weak D call: TRBD1 (6 bases). Germline V CDR1 and CDR2: SGHAT, FQNNGV. Trimming removed 2 bases at V and 1 base at J, with 12 bases between. The CDR3 consists of 15 residues. The CDR3 coding sequence is TGTGCCAGCAGCTTACCTTGGACAGCGTCCTACGAGCAGTACTTC. Translating gives CASSLPWTASYEQYF.

This chain uses TRBV5-4 with TRBJ2-5; possibly TRBD1 or TRBD2 for D (5 bases each). The CDR3 length is 14 residues. The V gene's germline CDR1 is SGHNT and CDR2 YYREEE (reference sequence). V was clipped by 0 bases and J by 5 bases, with 11 bases between them. Written as DNA, the CDR3 is TGTGCCAGCAGCTTGGTTGGGGGTGCGGAGACCCAGTACTTC. It translates to CASSLVGGAETQYF.

V and J are TRBV9 and TRBJ2-1; D is ambiguous. V shed 3 bases and J shed 10 bases, with 17 bases lying between them. The CDR3 consists of 14 residues. CDR1 is SGDLS and CDR2 is YYNGEE in the germline V gene. The CDR3 sequence is CASSALGFQVEQFF. The CDR3 region has the DNA TGTGCCAGCAGCGCGCTTGGCTTTCAGGTGGAGCAGTTCTTC. Using reference TRBV9 and TRBJ2-1 for the parts outside the CDR3, the full variable domain is DSGVTQTPKHLITATGQRVTLRCSPRSGDLSVYWYQQSLDQGLQFLIQYYNGEERAKGNILERFSAQQFPDLHSELNLSSLELGDSALYFCASSALGFQVEQFFGPGTRLTVL.

The V gene is TRBV30, the J gene TRBJ2-7; D is uncertain. There are 12 residues in the CDR3. The germline CDR1 and CDR2 sequences are GTSNPN and SVGIG (reference sequence). The V and J ends lost 0 bases and 4 bases respectively, with 7 bases between them. This CDR3 reads CAWSVLGYEQYF. CDR3 bases: TGTGCCTGGAGTGTACTGGGGTACGAGCAGTACTTC.

The chain has TRBV27 and TRBJ1-4; TRBD1 agrees at 8 bases. V trimming: 2 bases; J trimming: 7 bases; junction bases outside the gene matches: 9. This CDR3 comprises 16 residues. Per the germline V gene, CDR1 is MNHEY and CDR2 is SMNVEV (reference sequence). DNA for the CDR3: TGTGCCAGCAGTTTAACTCCCGGGACAGGACTTGAAAAACTGTTTTTT. This gives the protein CASSLTPGTGLEKLFF.

The chain is built from TRBV5-1 and TRBJ2-3, with D perhaps TRBD1 (5 bases). The length of the CDR3 is 14 residues. CDR1 is SGHRS and CDR2 is YFSETQ in the germline V gene. V lost 3 bases and J 0 bases, leaving 8 bases between the germline ends. CDR3 sequence (DNA): TGCGCCAGCAGCTGGGGCGGAAGCACAGATACGCAGTATTTT. This encodes CASSWGGSTDTQYF.